This T cell receptor beta chain was sequenced during a study of blood T cell repertoires in COVID-19. Study-wide context: Samples of COVID-19 (acute and convalescent) were obtained from the United States, Italy and Spain.

Original methodology: The authors estimated nucleated cell counts from reference gene primer amplification. The assay was immunoSEQ multiplex PCR, and TCRdb's table has in-frame clones only and misses some. V, J and clone size were drawn from that table, and D and trimming were deduced from the DNA. The sample lists roughly 100,000 clones, 81% occurring once. CDR1 is SGHRS and CDR2 is YFSETQ in the germline V gene. The CDR3 has 13 residues. V dropped 2 bases and J dropped 7; count of bases not matched to a gene: 3. Sequenced: peripheral blood. V gene TRBV5-1 combines with J gene TRBJ2-1; 7 bases agree with TRBD1. The receptor's source is a man older than 75 with acute or convalescent COVID-19. The CDR3 here is CASSFHRGNEQFF. DNA for the CDR3: TGCGCCAGCAGCTTTCACAGGGGAAATGAGCAGTTCTTC.